What follows are 22 T cell receptor beta chains derived from one specimen sequenced in a study of OX40 agonist ivuxolimab in advanced cancers. This table comes from immunoSEQ multiplex PCR, and its TCRdb copy is limited to in-frame clones, with some not included. There are 50,000 to 65,000 clones in the sample; roughly 85% occur only once, and less than 5% lies in the top ten. The sample here was CD4+ or CD8+ T cells sorted from blood, taken in a trial of the OX40 agonist ivuxolimab. These receptors all stem from an adult with an advanced solid tumor such as melanoma, head and neck, liver or kidney cancer.

The chain is built from TRBV30 and TRBJ1-3, with TRBD1 as a possible D gene (6 bases). This CDR3 has 12 residues. V was clipped by 5 bases and J by 4 bases, with 9 bases between them. CDR1 and CDR2 (germline): GTSNPN, SVGIG (reference sequence). DNA of the CDR3: TGTGCCTGGCACAGGGACGGAAACACCATATATTTT. It translates to CAWHRDGNTIYF.

The rearrangement joins TRBV18 to TRBJ1-5, with D perhaps TRBD1 (5 bases). Germline CDR1 is KGHSH and CDR2 is LQKENI. The CDR3 runs to 17 residues. V was trimmed by 0 bases and J by 0 bases, leaving 12 bases between them. This chain's CDR3 is CASSPPGGGDSNQPQHF. DNA for the CDR3: TGTGCCAGCTCACCACCTGGTGGAGGGGATAGCAATCAGCCCCAGCATTTT.

The rearrangement links TRBV9 to TRBJ2-1; D unresolved. The germline V and J ends were trimmed by 0 bases and 7 bases, with 5 bases remaining between them. Looked up from germline, CDR1 is SGDLS and CDR2 is YYNGEE. This CDR3 comprises 12 residues. For the CDR3, the DNA is TGTGCCAGCAGCGTAGGACTTAATGAGCAGTTCTTC. It encodes CASSVGLNEQFF.

The chain is built from TRBV6-5 and TRBJ2-3, with D perhaps matching TRBD2 (5 bases). V dropped 6 bases and J dropped 2 bases, with 15 bases sitting between them. The CDR3 is made up of 15 amino acids. From germline, CDR1 is MNHEY and CDR2 SVGAGI. The CDR3 spells CASRANLANTDTQYF. The CDR3 DNA reads TGTGCCAGCAGAGCTAATCTAGCAAACACAGATACGCAGTATTTT.

The chain joins TRBV20-1 to TRBJ1-4; D gene uncertain. The germline V gene encodes CDR1 DFQATT and CDR2 SNEGSKA (reference sequence). The CDR3 totals 11 residues. V lost 3 bases, J lost 8 bases, and 7 bases lay in between. CDR3: CSARAGEKLFF. The CDR3 coding sequence is TGCAGTGCTAGGGCCGGGGAAAAACTGTTTTTT.

The rearrangement joins TRBV7-7 to TRBJ2-5, with 8 bases aligning to TRBD1. Germline V gene data show CDR1 as SSHAT and CDR2 as FNYEAQ (reference sequence). The length of the CDR3 is 15 residues. V trimming: 1 base; J trimming: 1 base; junction bases outside the gene matches: 2. CDR3 nucleotides: TGTGCCAGCAGCTTAGGACAGGGGCCCCAAGAGACCCAGTACTTC. Translating gives CASSLGQGPQETQYF.

The chain carries TRBV11-2 and TRBJ2-2; a weak D match, TRBD2 (7 bases). Germline-derived CDR1 and CDR2 are SGHAT and FQNNGV. The CDR3 runs 16 residues. V was clipped by 3 bases and J by 7 bases, with 18 bases between them. The CDR3 spells CASSFKAGALDGELFF. For the CDR3, the DNA is TGTGCCAGCAGCTTCAAGGCGGGGGCGCTCGACGGGGAGCTGTTTTTT.

This sequence joins TRBV6-5 and TRBJ1-6; weak D call: TRBD1 (5 bases). Germline values: CDR1 MNHEY, CDR2 SVGAGI. The CDR3 consists of 16 residues. V lost 0 bases to trimming and J lost 7 bases, with 13 bases between them. The CDR3 reads CASSYSSGTSNSPLHF. CDR3 sequence (DNA): TGTGCCAGCAGTTACTCTTCAGGGACGTCAAATTCACCCCTCCACTTT.

The chain recombines TRBV7-8 with TRBJ2-1; 8 nucleotides align to TRBD2. Germline values: CDR1 SGHVS, CDR2 FQNEAQ. J was trimmed by 7 bases and V by 4 bases; bases with no gene match: 12. CDR3 size: 16 residues. CDR3 residues: CASSSEGAGAWNEQFF. The CDR3 DNA reads TGTGCCAGCAGCTCCGAGGGAGCGGGAGCATGGAATGAGCAGTTCTTC.

The genes are TRBV6-5 and TRBJ1-1, with D perhaps TRBD1 (6 bases). Germline V gene data show CDR1 as MNHEY and CDR2 as SVGAGI. The CDR3 has 15 residues. Trimming cost V 8 bases and J 6 bases, with 22 bases left between them. The CDR3 DNA reads as TGTGCCAGCCTCCCACAACGGCAGGGGATGTCTGAAGCTTTCTTT. Its protein product is CASLPQRQGMSEAFF.

CDR3 nucleotides: TGCGCCAGCAGTACAATGACAGGGGAGGATGAGCAGTTCTTC. Translated: CASSTMTGEDEQFF. This chain connects TRBV5-1 to TRBJ2-1; TRBD1 matches at 8 bases. Germline-derived CDR1 and CDR2 are SGHRS and YFSETQ. The CDR3 sequence is 14 residues long. V gave up 5 bases and J gave up 8 bases; unmatched junction bases: 9.

V is TRBV7-2 and J is TRBJ2-7, with D possibly matching TRBD2 (7 bases). The CDR3 is 19 residues long. Germline assignment: CDR1 SGHTA and CDR2 FQGNSA. V was shortened by 0 bases and J by 2 bases, with 23 bases between the two germline ends. The CDR3 sequence: CASSLALGGVGQLTYEQYF. The CDR3 nucleotides read TGTGCCAGCAGCTTAGCTTTGGGGGGGGTAGGACAGCTTACCTACGAGCAGTACTTC.

The genes are TRBV9 and TRBJ1-3; no reliable D call. Between the trimmed V and J ends, which lost 2 bases and 3 bases, there was a span of 6 bases. Germline loops: CDR1 SGDLS, CDR2 YYNGEE. The CDR3 is 13 amino acids. The CDR3 region is CASSVDGGNTIYF. In DNA, the CDR3 is TGTGCCAGCAGCGTCGACGGTGGAAACACCATATATTTT.

The chain joins TRBV11-3 to TRBJ1-5, with a possible D match to TRBD1 (5 bases). V was pared by 5 bases and J by 1 base, with 15 bases between. Germline loops: CDR1 SGHNT, CDR2 YENEEA. This CDR3 spans 16 amino acids. DNA for the CDR3: TGTGCCAGCAGCCTAGGGACTTATGACAGCAATCAGCCCCAGCATTTT. This translates into CASSLGTYDSNQPQHF.

This clone was observed a few times. The rearrangement uses TRBV30 and TRBJ2-1; tentative D call: TRBD2 (6 bases). Trimming took 1 base from V and 0 from J, leaving 10 bases between them. CDR1 and CDR2 (germline): GTSNPN, SVGIG (reference sequence). The CDR3 has 15 residues. CDR3 nucleotide sequence: TGTGCCTGGAGTGCCGACGGGAGCTCCTACAATGAGCAGTTCTTC. Translating gives CAWSADGSSYNEQFF.

The chain couples TRBV6-5 to TRBJ2-5; 7 nucleotides line up with TRBD1. The germline V gene has CDR1 MNHEY and CDR2 SVGAGI. The CDR3 covers 14 residues. V trimming: 2 bases; J trimming: 3 bases; junction bases outside the gene matches: 3. Here the CDR3 DNA reads TGTGCCAGCAGTTACCTGGGACAGAAAGAGACCCAGTACTTC. This codes for CASSYLGQKETQYF.

This clone was found once. The chain combines TRBV5-1 with TRBJ1-5; 9 bases are a match to TRBD1. CDR1 is SGHRS and CDR2 is YFSETQ in the germline V gene. This CDR3 region has 14 residues. With V trimmed by 4 bases and J by 7 bases, 6 bases remained unmatched. CDR3 DNA sequence: TGCGCCAGCAGCATCACAGGGGGCGAGCAGCCCCAGCATTTT. Its translation: CASSITGGEQPQHF.

The chain couples TRBV4-1 to TRBJ2-1; D is ambiguous. Trimming shortened V by 4 bases and J by 0 bases, and 7 bases separated the two germline ends. The germline CDR1 and CDR2 sequences are MGHRA and YSYEKL. The length of the CDR3 is 14 residues. The CDR3 DNA sequence: TGCGCCAGCAGCCGACCCCGCTCCTACAATGAGCAGTTCTTC. It specifies CASSRPRSYNEQFF.

This clone was detected many times. This sequence joins TRBV19 and TRBJ2-7, with a tentative D call TRBD2 (7 bases). V lost 2 bases to trimming and J lost 5 bases, with 16 bases between them. The CDR3 length is 15 residues. Germline CDR1 reads LNHDA; CDR2 reads SQIVND (reference sequence). Written as DNA, the CDR3 is TGTGCCAGTAGTATAAGGGGGGGCCTTGGCAACGAGCAGTACTTC. Protein sequence: CASSIRGGLGNEQYF.

In this sample, this clone turned up a few times. The chain uses TRBV30 and TRBJ1-1; possibly TRBD1 for D (5 bases). This CDR3 is 11 amino acids long. Trimming took 4 bases from V and 6 from J, leaving 9 bases between them. Germline V CDR1 and CDR2: GTSNPN, SVGIG (reference sequence). DNA of the CDR3: TGTGCCTGGAACTCGGGGGCTGAAGCTTTCTTT. As protein: CAWNSGAEAFF.

This clone was observed a few times. This chain uses TRBV5-1 with TRBJ2-3; D might be TRBD1 (7 bases). CDR3 size: 15 residues. Trimming pared 0 bases from V and 5 bases from J, leaving 13 bases between. Looked up from germline, CDR1 is SGHRS and CDR2 is YFSETQ. The CDR3 bases are TGCGCCAGCAGCTTGGCCAGGGGGGTCGAAGATACGCAGTATTTT. This encodes CASSLARGVEDTQYF.

The V call is TRBV11-2, the J call TRBJ2-3; TRBD2 might be the D (6 bases). The germline V and J ends were trimmed by 5 bases and 2 bases, with 11 bases remaining between them. Germline V gives CDR1 SGHAT, CDR2 FQNNGV. CDR3 length: 14 residues. In nucleotides, the CDR3 is TGTGCCAGCAGCCAAGGACTATCCACAGATACGCAGTATTTT. It codes for CASSQGLSTDTQYF.